This T cell receptor beta chain was profiled in a study of monozygotic twins with inflammatory bowel disease. Study results and caveats: Concordant and discordant twins showed no difference in repertoire similarity, possibly from limited power. The co-twins with IBD showed lower TCRbeta diversity (inverse Simpson) than their healthy siblings.

CDR3 length: 12 residues. Germline V gene lookup returns CDR1 SEHNR and CDR2 FQNEAQ (reference sequence). Added by template switching were UMIs that each held a 6-nucleotide sample barcode. Using the 5' RACE reads, TCRdb records one entry per CDR3 protein without DNA. This sample carries 400,000 or so distinct CDR3 sequences, with around 2.4% going to the ten biggest clones. For every donor, one blood sample of 2.5 to 3 ml was drawn. As to this clonotype: Its specificity is unknown.

Sequencing used blood. The sequence was collected from a human donor with ulcerative colitis or Crohn's disease, or a healthy co-twin of an affected twin (not recorded which). J is TRBJ1-1 and V is TRBV7-9. CDR3 loop: CASSSPPGRAFF.